What follows are 16 T cell receptor beta chains derived from one specimen sequenced in a study of T-cell reconstitution after alpha-beta-depleted transplantation in children. It was with unique molecular identifiers that the TCRbeta library was prepared. In TCRdb, the PCR reads were re-called with MiXCR into one record per CDR3 protein. The sample includes about a million distinct CDR3 sequences, around 30% seen only once; the top ten take roughly 27%. This specimen was PBMCs, mostly from graft donor cells, taken 360 days after TCRalphabeta/CD19-depleted stem cell transplant. These receptors all stem from a boy younger than two who had a stem cell transplant for SCID, so the T cells may come from the graft donor.

This clonotype has a handful of counts. V gene TRBV20-1 combines with J gene TRBJ2-3; D gene unclear. The V gene lost 8 bases and the J gene lost 4 bases, with 13 bases spanning the gap. The CDR3 consists of 12 residues. The germline V gene has CDR1 DFQATT and CDR2 SNEGSKA (reference sequence). The DNA for the CDR3 is TGCAGTCCCCTTTTAGGTTCAGATACGCAGTATTTT. It codes for CSPLLGSDTQYF.

This clonotype was found a few times. The chain has TRBV7-9 and TRBJ2-7, with 9 bases fitting TRBD1. Germline V gene sequence: CDR1 SEHNR, CDR2 FQNEAQ (reference sequence). The trim removed 4 bases at V and 6 bases at J, leaving 1 base unmatched. The CDR3 is 12 residues long. The CDR3 protein is CASSSDRGEQYF. The CDR3 nucleotides read TGTGCCAGCAGCTCGGACAGGGGCGAGCAGTACTTC.

The chain carries TRBV28 and TRBJ2-2; D may be TRBD2 (6 bases). Germline V lookup: CDR1 MDHEN, CDR2 SYDVKM. The CDR3 has 15 amino acids. V shed 8 bases and J shed 0 bases, with 13 bases lying between them. CDR3 region: CASLMGGANTGELFF. The DNA for the CDR3 is TGTGCCAGCCTAATGGGGGGAGCGAACACCGGGGAGCTGTTTTTT.

This clonotype was seen a handful of times. The rearrangement joins TRBV20-1 to TRBJ2-3, with D possibly matching TRBD2 (6 bases). V lost 3 bases to trimming and J lost 1 base, with 8 bases between them. This CDR3 spans 13 amino acids. CDR1 is DFQATT, CDR2 SNEGSKA, per germline (reference sequence). The CDR3, as DNA: TGCAGTGCTAGCTGGGAGGGCACAGATACGCAGTATTTT. Its protein product is CSASWEGTDTQYF.

This clonotype was observed once. This chain uses TRBV10-2 with TRBJ2-5, with D tentatively TRBD1 or TRBD2 (5 bases each). The CDR3 totals 15 residues. V lost 0 bases to trimming and J lost 7 bases, with 15 bases between them. Germline V gives CDR1 WSHSY, CDR2 SAAADI. CDR3 coding DNA: TGCGCCAGCAGTGAGTCAGGGGAGACGGCACGGACCCAGTACTTC. It encodes CASSESGETARTQYF.

This chain connects TRBV6-6 to TRBJ1-6; 8 nucleotides line up with TRBD1. The CDR3 is 17 residues long. After removal of 2 bases from V and 7 bases from J, the junction contained 10 bases not matched to a gene. Looked up from germline, CDR1 is MNHNY and CDR2 is SVGAGI (reference sequence). The CDR3 nucleotides are TGTGCCAGCAGTTACAGGGTCGGACAGGGTGGGAATTCACCCCTCCACTTT. Translated, it gives CASSYRVGQGGNSPLHF.

V is TRBV9 and J is TRBJ1-4; a possible D gene is TRBD1 (6 bases). Trimming removed 4 bases at V and 6 bases at J, with 25 bases between. CDR3 length: 18 residues. The germline gives CDR1 SGDLS, CDR2 YYNGEE. CDR3 loop: CASSSKISGEAVDEKLFF. CDR3 nucleotides: TGTGCCAGCAGCTCAAAAATTTCAGGGGAGGCAGTTGATGAAAAACTGTTTTTT.

This clonotype was seen more than once but under ten times. CDR3 residues: CATSTEAVSYNEQFF. CDR3 bases: TGTGCCACCTCAACCGAGGCAGTCTCCTACAATGAGCAGTTCTTC. V and J are TRBV2 and TRBJ2-1; D call uncertain. V shed 10 bases and J shed 0 bases, with 16 bases lying between them. CDR3 length equals 15 residues. Germline V lookup: CDR1 SNHLY, CDR2 FYNNEI. Full variable domain (rest looked up from reference TRBV2 and TRBJ2-1): EPEVTQTPSHQVTQMGQEVILRCVPISNHLYFYWYRQILGQKVEFLVSFYNNEISEKSEIFDDQFSVERPDGSNFTLKIRSTKLEDSAMYFCATSTEAVSYNEQFFGPGTRLTVL.

The chain has TRBV12-3 or TRBV12-4 and TRBJ1-2; TRBD1 matches 7 bases. The ends lost 9 bases at V and 0 bases at J; junction bases unmatched: 4. The CDR3 covers 13 residues. CDR3: CARGDRANYGYTF. The DNA for the CDR3 is TGTGCCAGGGGGGACAGAGCTAACTATGGCTACACCTTC.

In its sample, this clonotype was seen a few times. This chain joins TRBV5-1 and TRBJ2-7; TRBD2 is a possible D gene (6 bases). The germline V and J ends were trimmed by 1 base and 0 bases, with 14 bases remaining between them. From germline, CDR1 is SGHRS and CDR2 YFSETQ. The CDR3 covers 16 residues. The CDR3 is CASSLLGDGSSYEQYF. The CDR3, as DNA: TGCGCCAGCAGCTTGTTGGGGGACGGGAGCTCCTACGAGCAGTACTTC.

This CDR3 is CASRGTGRGTEAFF. CDR3 nucleotide sequence: TGTGCCAGCAGAGGGACAGGTCGGGGCACTGAAGCTTTCTTT. The chain combines TRBV7-9 with TRBJ1-1; 8 nucleotides agree with TRBD1. The CDR3 length is 14 residues. Trimming at V came to 6 bases and at J to 4 bases, leaving 7 bases not matched to a gene. CDR1 and CDR2 (germline): SEHNR, FQNEAQ (reference sequence).

For this clonotype: Its ends do not fully match the called genes, so a read error is possible. The CDR3 protein is CASSQDGKLPGANVLTF. Here the CDR3 DNA reads TGTGCCAGCAGCCAAGATGGGAAACTACCGGGGGCTAACGTCCTGACTTTC. The genes are TRBV4-2 and TRBJ2-6; either TRBD1 or TRBD2 may supply D (6 bases each). The germline V gene encodes CDR1 LGHNA and CDR2 YNFKEQ. CDR3 length equals 17 residues.

The CDR3 sequence is CASRNVITQGAVLNSYNEQFF. Written as DNA, the CDR3 is TGCGCCAGCAGAAATGTGATAACACAGGGGGCCGTACTAAACTCCTACAATGAGCAGTTCTTC. V and J are TRBV5-1 and TRBJ2-1; 9 bases fit TRBD1. The CDR3 totals 21 residues. V shed 5 bases and J 0 bases; nucleotides not matched to a gene: 21. Germline V CDR1 and CDR2: SGHRS, YFSETQ.

The chain employs TRBV12-3 or TRBV12-4 and TRBJ1-1; D is uncertain. This CDR3 is built from 14 residues. The V end lost 3 bases, the J end lost 4 bases, and 12 bases lay between the germline ends. CDR3 loop: CASSFWDRSTEAFF. CDR3 nucleotides: TGTGCCAGCAGTTTTTGGGATCGGAGCACTGAAGCTTTCTTT.

This clonotype was observed a few times. This rearrangement joins TRBV28 to TRBJ2-7; D is uncertain. CDR1 is MDHEN, CDR2 SYDVKM, per germline. V was pared by 3 bases and J by 4 bases, with 10 bases between. The CDR3 covers 13 residues. The CDR3 loop reads CASSFKWGYEQYF. In nucleotides, the CDR3 is TGTGCCAGCAGTTTTAAATGGGGATACGAGCAGTACTTC. Full variable domain (missing parts from reference TRBV28 and TRBJ2-7): DVKVTQSSRYLVKRTGEKVFLECVQDMDHENMFWYRQDPGLGLRLIYFSYDVKMKEKGDIPEGYSVSREKKERFSLILESASTNQTSMYLCASSFKWGYEQYFGPGTRLTVT.

This chain links TRBV29-1 with TRBJ1-2; D may be TRBD1 (5 bases). The CDR3 consists of 12 residues. The V gene lost 7 bases and the J gene lost 5 bases, with 14 bases spanning the gap. Germline loops: CDR1 SQVTM, CDR2 ANQGSEA. This CDR3 is CSAQRQGYGYTF. The DNA of the CDR3 is TGCAGCGCCCAAAGGCAGGGATATGGCTACACCTTC.